This T cell receptor (beta chain) comes out of a study of cytomegalovirus exposure and HLA in healthy donors. General study points: Among the CMV-associated chains, three were confirmed in vitro as specific for CMV antigens.

Use of 60 Vbeta and 13 Jbeta primers characterized the PCR. Profiled with immunoSEQ multiplex PCR; TCRdb holds only in-frame clones, not every one. This sample has over 95,000 clones, with about 61% found just once. For this clone: Its antigen is not identified.

The CDR3 length is 16 residues. V was clipped by 5 bases and J by 4 bases; unmatched bases: 11. CDR1 is SEHNR, CDR2 FQNEAQ, per germline (reference sequence). The sample was PBMCs. The V gene is TRBV7-9, the J gene TRBJ1-1, with 9 bases lining up with TRBD1. This TCR was sampled from a man younger than 30 in good health and CMV-seropositive. CDR3 region: CASSTQTGGKGTEAFF. The CDR3 nucleotides read TGTGCCAGCAGCACACAGACAGGGGGTAAGGGCACTGAAGCTTTCTTT.